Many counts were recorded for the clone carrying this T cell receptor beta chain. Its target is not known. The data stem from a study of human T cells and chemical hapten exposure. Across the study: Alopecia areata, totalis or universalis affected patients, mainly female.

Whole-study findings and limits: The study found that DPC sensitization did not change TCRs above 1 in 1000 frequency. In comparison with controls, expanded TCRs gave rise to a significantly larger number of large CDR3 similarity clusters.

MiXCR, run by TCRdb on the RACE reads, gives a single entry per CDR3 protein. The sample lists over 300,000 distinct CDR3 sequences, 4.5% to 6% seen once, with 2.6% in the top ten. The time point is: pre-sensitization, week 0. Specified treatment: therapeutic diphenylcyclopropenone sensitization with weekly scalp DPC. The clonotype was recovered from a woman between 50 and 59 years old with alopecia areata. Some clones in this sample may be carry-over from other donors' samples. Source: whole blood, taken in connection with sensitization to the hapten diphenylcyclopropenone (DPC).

The CDR3 DNA is TGTGCCAGCACCGAAGGGACCTGGAGGGTCACCGGGGAGCTGTTTTTT. It yields the protein CASTEGTWRVTGELFF. This chain connects TRBV28 to TRBJ2-2, with D maybe TRBD2 (6 bases). The CDR3 contains 16 residues. Per the germline V gene, CDR1 is MDHEN and CDR2 is SYDVKM. V lost 7 bases and J 4 bases, leaving 19 bases between the germline ends.